This T cell receptor (beta chain) was recorded in a study of Ad26.COV2.S vaccination and SARS-CoV-2 variants. Treatment of the sample: some 19 received Ad26.COV2.S at low or high dose, single or two shots; roughly five received placebo; per-sample allocation not given. Day 63 after the first vaccine or placebo injection was the time point for sampling. CDR3 length equals 16 residues. V trimming: 4 bases; J trimming: 2 bases; junction bases outside the gene matches: 6. Germline CDR1 and CDR2: SGHTS and YDEGEE. Assay: immunoSEQ multiplex PCR; the TCRdb copy retains only in-frame clones and omits some. Here the sample spans a few hundred thousand clones, approximately 87% being singletons.

The chain uses TRBV5-8 and TRBJ2-5; TRBD2 aligns across 12 bases. This clonotype originated in a person between 18 and 59 years old who received the Ad26.COV2.S COVID-19 vaccine or a placebo. The material was peripheral blood, obtained in a trial of Ad26.COV2.S vaccine versus placebo. The CDR3 sequence is CASSPGLAGNQETQYF. The CDR3 DNA is TGTGCCAGCAGCCCCGGACTAGCGGGAAATCAAGAGACCCAGTACTTC.